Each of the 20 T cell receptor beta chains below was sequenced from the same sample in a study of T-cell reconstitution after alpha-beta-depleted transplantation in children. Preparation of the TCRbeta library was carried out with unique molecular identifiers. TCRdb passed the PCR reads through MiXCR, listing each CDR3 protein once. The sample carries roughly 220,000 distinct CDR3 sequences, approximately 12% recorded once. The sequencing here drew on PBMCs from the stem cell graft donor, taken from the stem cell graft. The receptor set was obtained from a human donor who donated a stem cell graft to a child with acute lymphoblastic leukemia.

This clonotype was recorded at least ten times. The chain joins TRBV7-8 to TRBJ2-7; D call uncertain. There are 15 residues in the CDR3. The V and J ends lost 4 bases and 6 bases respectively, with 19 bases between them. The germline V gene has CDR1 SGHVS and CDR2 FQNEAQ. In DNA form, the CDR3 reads TGTGCCAGCAGCTACCTTTTTTTGGGTCGGTCCGAGCAGTACTTC. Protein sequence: CASSYLFLGRSEQYF.

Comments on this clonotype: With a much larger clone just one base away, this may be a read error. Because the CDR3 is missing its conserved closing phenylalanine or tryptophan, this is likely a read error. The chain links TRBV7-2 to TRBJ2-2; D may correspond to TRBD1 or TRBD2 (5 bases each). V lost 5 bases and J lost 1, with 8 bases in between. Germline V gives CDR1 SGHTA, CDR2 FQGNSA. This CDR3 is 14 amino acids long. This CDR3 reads CASSRGGNTGELFL. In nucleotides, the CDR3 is TGTGCCAGCAGCCGTGGGGGGAACACCGGGGAGCTGTTTCTT.

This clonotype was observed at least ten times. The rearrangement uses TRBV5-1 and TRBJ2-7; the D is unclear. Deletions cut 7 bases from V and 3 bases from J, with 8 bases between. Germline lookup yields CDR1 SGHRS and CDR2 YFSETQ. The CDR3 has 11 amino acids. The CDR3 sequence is CASQKDYEQYF. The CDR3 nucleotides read TGCGCCAGCCAAAAGGACTACGAGCAGTACTTC.

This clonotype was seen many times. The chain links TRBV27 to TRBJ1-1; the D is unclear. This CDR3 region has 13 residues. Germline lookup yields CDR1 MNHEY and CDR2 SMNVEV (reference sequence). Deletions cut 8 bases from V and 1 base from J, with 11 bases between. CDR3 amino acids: CASRPTENTEAFF. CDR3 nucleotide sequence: TGTGCCAGCCGACCCACGGAGAACACTGAAGCTTTCTTT.

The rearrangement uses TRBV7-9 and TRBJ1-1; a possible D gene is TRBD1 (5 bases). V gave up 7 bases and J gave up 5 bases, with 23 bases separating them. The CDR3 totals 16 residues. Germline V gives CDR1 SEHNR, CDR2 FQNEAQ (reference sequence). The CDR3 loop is CASTQFVGDPRTEAFF. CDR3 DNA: TGTGCCAGCACCCAATTCGTCGGGGACCCGCGGACTGAAGCTTTCTTT.

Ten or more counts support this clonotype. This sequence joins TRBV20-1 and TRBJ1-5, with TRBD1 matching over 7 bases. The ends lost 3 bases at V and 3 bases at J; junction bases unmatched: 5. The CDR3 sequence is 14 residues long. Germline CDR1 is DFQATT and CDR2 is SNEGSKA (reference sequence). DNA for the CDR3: TGCAGTGCTAGTCGGGACAGATTCAATCAGCCCCAGCATTTT. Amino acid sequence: CSASRDRFNQPQHF.

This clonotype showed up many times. CDR3 DNA: TGTGCCAGCAGTCCACGAGGATTACTTCCAGATACGCAGTATTTT. As protein: CASSPRGLLPDTQYF. V usage is TRBV14 and J usage is TRBJ2-3; no clear D gene. Trimming took off 6 bases at V and 4 bases at J, with 17 bases between the two ends. The CDR3 loop spans 15 amino acids. From germline, CDR1 is SGHDN and CDR2 FVKESK.

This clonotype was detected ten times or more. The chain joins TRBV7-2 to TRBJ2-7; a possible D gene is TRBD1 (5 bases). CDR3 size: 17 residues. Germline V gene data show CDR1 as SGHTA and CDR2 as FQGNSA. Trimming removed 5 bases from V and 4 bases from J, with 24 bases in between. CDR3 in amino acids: CASSPSQGFSFRYEQYF. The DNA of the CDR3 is TGTGCCAGCAGCCCCTCCCAGGGTTTCTCCTTTCGATACGAGCAGTACTTC. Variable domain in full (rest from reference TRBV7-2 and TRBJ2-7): GAGVSQSPSNKVTEKGKDVELRCDPISGHTALYWYRQSLGQGLEFLIYFQGNSAPDKSGLPSDRFSAERTGGSVSTLTIQRTQQEDSAVYLCASSPSQGFSFRYEQYFGPGTRLTVT.

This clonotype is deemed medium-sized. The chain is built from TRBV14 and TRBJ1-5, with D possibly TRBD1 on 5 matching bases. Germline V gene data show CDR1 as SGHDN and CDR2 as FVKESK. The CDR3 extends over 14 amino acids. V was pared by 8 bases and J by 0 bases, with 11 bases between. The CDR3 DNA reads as TGTGCCAGCGCGGGACGAAATAGCAATCAGCCCCAGCATTTT. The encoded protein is CASAGRNSNQPQHF.

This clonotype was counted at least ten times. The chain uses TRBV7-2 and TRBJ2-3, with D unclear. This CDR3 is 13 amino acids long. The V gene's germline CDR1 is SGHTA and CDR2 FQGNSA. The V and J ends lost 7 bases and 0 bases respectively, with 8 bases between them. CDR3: CASNKFSTDTQYF. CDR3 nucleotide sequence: TGTGCCAGCAACAAATTTAGCACAGATACGCAGTATTTT.

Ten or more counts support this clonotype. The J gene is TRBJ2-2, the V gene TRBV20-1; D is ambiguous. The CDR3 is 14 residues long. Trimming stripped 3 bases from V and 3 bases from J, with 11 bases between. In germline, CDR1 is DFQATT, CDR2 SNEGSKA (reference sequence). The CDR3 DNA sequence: TGCAGTGCTAGTTTTAATCCGGACACCGGGGAGCTGTTTTTT. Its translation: CSASFNPDTGELFF.

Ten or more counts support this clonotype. The CDR3: CSAPPGSGDMKSSYNEQFF. The DNA of the CDR3 is TGCAGTGCCCCTCCGGGTAGCGGGGACATGAAGAGCTCCTACAATGAGCAGTTCTTC. This sequence joins TRBV20-1 and TRBJ2-1, with 8 bases fitting TRBD2. There are 19 residues in the CDR3. CDR1 and CDR2 from the germline V gene are DFQATT and SNEGSKA (reference sequence). V lost 6 bases to trimming and J lost 0 bases; unmatched junction nucleotides: 19.

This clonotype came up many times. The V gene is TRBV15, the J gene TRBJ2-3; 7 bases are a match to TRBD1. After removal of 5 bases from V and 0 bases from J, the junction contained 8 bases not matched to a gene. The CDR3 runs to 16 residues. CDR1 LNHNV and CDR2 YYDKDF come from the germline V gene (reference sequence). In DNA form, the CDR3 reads TGTGCCACCAGCCTTGGACAGGTCTTTAGCACAGATACGCAGTATTTT. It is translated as CATSLGQVFSTDTQYF.

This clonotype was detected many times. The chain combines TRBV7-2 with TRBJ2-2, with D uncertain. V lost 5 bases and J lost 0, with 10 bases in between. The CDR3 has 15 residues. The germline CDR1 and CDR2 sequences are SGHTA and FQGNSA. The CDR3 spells CASSPLAANTGELFF. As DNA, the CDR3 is TGTGCCAGCAGCCCCTTGGCTGCGAACACCGGGGAGCTGTTTTTT. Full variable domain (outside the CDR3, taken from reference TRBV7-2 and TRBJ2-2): GAGVSQSPSNKVTEKGKDVELRCDPISGHTALYWYRQSLGQGLEFLIYFQGNSAPDKSGLPSDRFSAERTGGSVSTLTIQRTQQEDSAVYLCASSPLAANTGELFFGEGSRLTVL.

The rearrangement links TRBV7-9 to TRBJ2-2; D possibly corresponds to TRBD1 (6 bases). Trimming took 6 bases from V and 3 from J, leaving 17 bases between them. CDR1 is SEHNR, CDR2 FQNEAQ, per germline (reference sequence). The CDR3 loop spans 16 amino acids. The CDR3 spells CASSFHRDTYTGELFF. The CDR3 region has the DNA TGTGCCAGCAGTTTCCACCGGGACACATACACCGGGGAGCTGTTTTTT.

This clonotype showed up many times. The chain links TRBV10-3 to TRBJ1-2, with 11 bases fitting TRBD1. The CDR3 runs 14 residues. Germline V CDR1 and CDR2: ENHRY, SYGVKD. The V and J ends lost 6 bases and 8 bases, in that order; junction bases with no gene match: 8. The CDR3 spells CAIRSGQGAWGYTF. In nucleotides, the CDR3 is TGTGCCATCAGGTCCGGACAGGGGGCTTGGGGCTACACCTTC.

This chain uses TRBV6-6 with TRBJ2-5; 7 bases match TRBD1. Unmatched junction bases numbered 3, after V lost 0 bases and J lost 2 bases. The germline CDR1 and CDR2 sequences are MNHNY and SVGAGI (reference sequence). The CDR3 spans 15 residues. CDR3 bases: TGTGCCAGCAGTTACTCCGGACAGGTTCAAGAGACCCAGTACTTC. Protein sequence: CASSYSGQVQETQYF.

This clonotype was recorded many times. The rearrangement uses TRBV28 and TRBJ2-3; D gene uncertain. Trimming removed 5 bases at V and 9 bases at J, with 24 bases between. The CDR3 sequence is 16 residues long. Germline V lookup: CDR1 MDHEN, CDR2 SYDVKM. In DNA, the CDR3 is TGTGCCAGCAGTCCCCCGGTAGGATCGGAAGCTCTGACGCAGTATTTT. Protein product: CASSPPVGSEALTQYF.

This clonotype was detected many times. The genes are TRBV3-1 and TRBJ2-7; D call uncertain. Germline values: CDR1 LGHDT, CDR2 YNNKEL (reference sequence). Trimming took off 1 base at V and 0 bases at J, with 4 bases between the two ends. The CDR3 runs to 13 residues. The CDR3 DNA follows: TGTGCCAGCAGCCAAGTGGACTCCTACGAGCAGTACTTC. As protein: CASSQVDSYEQYF.

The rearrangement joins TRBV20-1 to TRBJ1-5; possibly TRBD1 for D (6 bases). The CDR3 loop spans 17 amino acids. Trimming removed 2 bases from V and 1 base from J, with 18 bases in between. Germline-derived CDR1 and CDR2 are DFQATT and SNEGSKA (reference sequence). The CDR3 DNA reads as TGCAGTGCTAGATTATTGAGGGAGGGGGTGAGCAATCAGCCCCAGCATTTT. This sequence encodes CSARLLREGVSNQPQHF.